This TCR beta chain was retrieved from a study of regulatory T cells in long-lasting Graves disease. Regarding the study as a whole: Fewer public clonotypes were shared by new patients (approximately 970) than by persistent patients (2,741).

Arm-PCR of CDR3 regions and iRepertoire HTBI primers were the basis on which TCR beta libraries were built. TCRdb fed the multiplex PCR reads into MiXCR, producing one record per CDR3 protein. The sample records about 460,000 distinct CDR3 sequences, about 22% being singletons. Germline V gene data show CDR1 as SGHAT and CDR2 as FQNNGV. The CDR3 runs to 16 residues. Details on this clonotype: The antigen is undetermined. One end of the junction does not line up with germline, which may come from a read error.

Stated time point: persistent/refractory GD, antithyroid drugs over 5 years with positive TRAb. Construction of the TCR library relied on RNA isolated from PBMCs. Graves' disease diagnoses followed American Thyroid Association guidelines. An endocrinology department in Xi'an, China, supplied the patients. The sequence was obtained from a female donor with Graves disease. This sample comprised peripheral blood mononuclear cells (PBMCs), obtained when the disease was refractory, from a patient treated with antithyroid drugs. The V call is TRBV11-2, the J call TRBJ1-3; no clear D gene. CDR3 sequence: CASSALALGSGNIIYF. The CDR3 DNA reads as TGTGCCAGCAGCGCCCTCGCCTTGGGCTCTGGAAACATCATATATTTT.